The 3 T cell receptor beta chains in this list originate from one sample, sequenced in a study of neurological immune-mediated disorders. Each CDR3 protein is one row after TCRdb ran MiXCR on the 5' RACE reads. Among approximately 26,000 distinct CDR3 sequences, 2% to 2.5% were seen once, and the ten largest hold around 2%. The sample comprised PBMCs. Source of these receptors: a woman aged 45 to 65 with multiple sclerosis.

As concerns this clonotype: No conserved phenylalanine or tryptophan is present at the end of the CDR3, so a read error is the likely explanation. The rearrangement links TRBV7-2 to TRBJ2-7; D ambiguous. Trimming removed 2 bases at V and 1 base at J, with 3 bases between. The CDR3 length is 12 residues. Germline V gene data show CDR1 as SGHTA and CDR2 as FQGNSA. This chain's CDR3 is CASSLSSYEQYN. The CDR3 DNA follows: TGTGCCAGCAGCTTAAGTTCCTACGAGCAGTACAAC.

This clonotype came up many times. The V and J genes are TRBV5-1 and TRBJ1-4; 9 bases align to TRBD1. This CDR3 contains 15 residues. J lost 7 bases, V lost 6 bases, and 10 bases had no gene match. Germline CDR1 and CDR2: SGHRS and YFSETQ. CDR3 amino acids: CASTVDRGTSEKLFF. CDR3 sequence (DNA): TGCGCCAGCACCGTCGACAGGGGGACCTCTGAAAAACTGTTTTTT. The full variable domain, rest sourced from reference TRBV5-1 and TRBJ1-4, is KAGVTQTPRYLIKTRGQQVTLSCSPISGHRSVSWYQQTPGQGLQFLFEYFSETQRNKGNFPGRFSGRQFSNSRSEMNVSTLELGDSALYLCASTVDRGTSEKLFFGSGTQLSVL.

This clonotype was found many times. A read error may account for a junction end that differs from germline. The chain carries TRBV5-1 and TRBJ1-5; 12 bases fit TRBD1. This CDR3 comprises 14 residues. Looked up from germline, CDR1 is SGHRS and CDR2 is YFSETQ. The CDR3 region is CASSPGTGGQPQNF. In DNA, the CDR3 is TGCGCCAGCAGCCCCGGGACAGGGGGCCAGCCCCAGAATTTT. The full variable domain, its missing parts supplied by reference TRBV5-1 and TRBJ1-5, is KAGVTQTPRYLIKTRGQQVTLSCSPISGHRSVSWYQQTPGQGLQFLFEYFSETQRNKGNFPGRFSGRQFSNSRSEMNVSTLELGDSALYLCASSPGTGGQPQNFGDGTRLSIL.